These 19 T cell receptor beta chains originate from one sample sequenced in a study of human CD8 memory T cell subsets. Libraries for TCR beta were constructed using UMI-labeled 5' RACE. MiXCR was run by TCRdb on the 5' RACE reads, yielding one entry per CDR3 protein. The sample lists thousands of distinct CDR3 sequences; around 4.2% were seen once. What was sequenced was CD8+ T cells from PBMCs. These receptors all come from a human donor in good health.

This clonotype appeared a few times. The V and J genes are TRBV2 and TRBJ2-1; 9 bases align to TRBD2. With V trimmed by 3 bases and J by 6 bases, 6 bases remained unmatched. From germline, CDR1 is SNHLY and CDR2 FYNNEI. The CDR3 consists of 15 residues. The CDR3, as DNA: TGTGCCAGCAGTGATACAGGCGGGGGGGCCAATGAGCAGTTCTTC. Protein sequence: CASSDTGGGANEQFF.

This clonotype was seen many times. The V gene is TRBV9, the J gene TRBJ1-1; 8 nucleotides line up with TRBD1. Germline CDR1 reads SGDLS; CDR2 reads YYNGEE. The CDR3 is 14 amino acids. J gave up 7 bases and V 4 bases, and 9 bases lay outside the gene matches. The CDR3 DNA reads TGTGCCAGCAGCCAGACGACAGGGGAATTTGAAGCTTTCTTT. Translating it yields CASSQTTGEFEAFF.

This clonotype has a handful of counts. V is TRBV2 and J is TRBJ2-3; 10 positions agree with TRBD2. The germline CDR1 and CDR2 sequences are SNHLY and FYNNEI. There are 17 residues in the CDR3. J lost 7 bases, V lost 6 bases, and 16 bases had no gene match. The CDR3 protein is CASRPFGASGSRYTQYF. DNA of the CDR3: TGTGCCAGCAGACCCTTTGGGGCTAGCGGGAGTAGATATACGCAGTATTTT.

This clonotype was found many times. The CDR3 sequence: CASSQEVSSTDTQYF. As DNA, the CDR3 is TGTGCCAGCAGCCAGGAGGTCTCTAGCACAGATACGCAGTATTTT. The V call is TRBV7-9, the J call TRBJ2-3; tentatively, D is TRBD2 (5 bases). Looked up from germline, CDR1 is SEHNR and CDR2 is FQNEAQ (reference sequence). V was trimmed by 5 bases and J by 0 bases, leaving 12 bases between them. This CDR3 has 15 amino acids.

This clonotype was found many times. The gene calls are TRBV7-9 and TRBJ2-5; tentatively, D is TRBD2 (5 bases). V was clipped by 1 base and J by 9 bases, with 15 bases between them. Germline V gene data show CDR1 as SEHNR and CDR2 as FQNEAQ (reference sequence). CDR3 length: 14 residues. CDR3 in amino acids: CASSLEIPLEAQYF. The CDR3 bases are TGTGCCAGCAGCTTAGAAATCCCTTTGGAGGCCCAGTACTTC.

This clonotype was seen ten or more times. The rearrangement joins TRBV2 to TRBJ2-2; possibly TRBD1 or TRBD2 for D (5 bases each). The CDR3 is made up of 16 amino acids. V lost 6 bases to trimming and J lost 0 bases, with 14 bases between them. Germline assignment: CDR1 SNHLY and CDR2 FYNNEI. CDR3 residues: CASRKGDPANTGELFF. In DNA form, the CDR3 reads TGTGCCAGCAGAAAAGGGGACCCCGCGAACACCGGGGAGCTGTTTTTT.

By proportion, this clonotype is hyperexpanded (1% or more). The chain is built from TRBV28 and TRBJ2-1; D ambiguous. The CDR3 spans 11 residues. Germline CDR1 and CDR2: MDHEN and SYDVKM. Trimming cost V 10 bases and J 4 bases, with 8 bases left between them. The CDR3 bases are TGTGCCACCTTCCGATACAATGAGCAGTTCTTC. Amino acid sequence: CATFRYNEQFF.

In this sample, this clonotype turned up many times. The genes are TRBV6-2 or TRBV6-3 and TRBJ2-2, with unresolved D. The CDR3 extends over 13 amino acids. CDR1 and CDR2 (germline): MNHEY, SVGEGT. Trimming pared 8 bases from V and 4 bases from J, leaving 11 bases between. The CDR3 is CASGIFGTGELFF. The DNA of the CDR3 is TGTGCCAGCGGGATTTTCGGCACCGGGGAGCTGTTTTTT.

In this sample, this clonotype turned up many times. The CDR3 coding sequence is TGTGCCAGCAGTCCCACCGCGCGTCGGATACAAGAGACCCAGTACTTC. Its protein is CASSPTARRIQETQYF. J is TRBJ2-5 and V is TRBV12-3 or TRBV12-4; no definite D call. CDR3 size: 16 residues. Trimming stripped 5 bases from V and 2 bases from J, with 18 bases between.

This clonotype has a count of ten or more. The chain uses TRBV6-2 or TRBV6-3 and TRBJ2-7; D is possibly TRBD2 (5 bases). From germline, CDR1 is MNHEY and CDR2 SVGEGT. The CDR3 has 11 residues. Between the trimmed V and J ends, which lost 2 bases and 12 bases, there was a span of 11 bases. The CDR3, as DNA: TGTGCCAGCAGTTACGGTCGCCGGGGGTACTTC. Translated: CASSYGRRGYF.

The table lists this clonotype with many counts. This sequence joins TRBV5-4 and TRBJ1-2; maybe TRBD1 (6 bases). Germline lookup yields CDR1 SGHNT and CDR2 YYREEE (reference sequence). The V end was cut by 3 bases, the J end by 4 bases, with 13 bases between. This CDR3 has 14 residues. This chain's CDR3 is CASSSTTGFYGYTF. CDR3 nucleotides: TGTGCCAGCAGCTCCACCACAGGGTTCTATGGCTACACCTTC.

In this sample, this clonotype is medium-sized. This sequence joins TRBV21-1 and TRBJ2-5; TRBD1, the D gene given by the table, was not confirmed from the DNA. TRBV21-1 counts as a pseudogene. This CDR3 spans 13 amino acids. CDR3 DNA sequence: TGTGCCAGCACCCCGGGACATCAAGAGACCCAGTACTTC. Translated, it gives CASTPGHQETQYF.

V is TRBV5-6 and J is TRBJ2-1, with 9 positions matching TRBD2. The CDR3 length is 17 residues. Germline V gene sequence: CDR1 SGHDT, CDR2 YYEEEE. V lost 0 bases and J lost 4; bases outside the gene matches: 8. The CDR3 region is CASSLEAGGPRYNEQFF. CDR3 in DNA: TGTGCCAGCAGCTTGGAGGCGGGGGGGCCGAGGTACAATGAGCAGTTCTTC.

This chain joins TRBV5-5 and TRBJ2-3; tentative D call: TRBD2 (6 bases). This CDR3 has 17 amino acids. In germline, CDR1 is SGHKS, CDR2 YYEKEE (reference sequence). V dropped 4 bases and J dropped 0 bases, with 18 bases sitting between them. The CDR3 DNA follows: TGTGCCAGCAGCCGGCCTGCGGGAACCTCTAGCACAGATACGCAGTATTTT. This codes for CASSRPAGTSSTDTQYF. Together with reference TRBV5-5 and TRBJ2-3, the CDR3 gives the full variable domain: DAGVTQSPTHLIKTRGQQVTLRCSPISGHKSVSWYQQVLGQGPQFIFQYYEKEERGRGNFPDRFSARQFPNYSSELNVNALLLGDSALYLCASSRPAGTSSTDTQYFGPGTRLTVL.

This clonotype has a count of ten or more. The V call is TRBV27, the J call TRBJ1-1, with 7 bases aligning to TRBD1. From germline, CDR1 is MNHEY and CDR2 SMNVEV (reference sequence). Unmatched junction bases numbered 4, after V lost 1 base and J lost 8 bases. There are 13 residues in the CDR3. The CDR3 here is CASSLLPGQEAFF. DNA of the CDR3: TGTGCCAGCAGTTTATTACCGGGACAGGAAGCTTTCTTT.

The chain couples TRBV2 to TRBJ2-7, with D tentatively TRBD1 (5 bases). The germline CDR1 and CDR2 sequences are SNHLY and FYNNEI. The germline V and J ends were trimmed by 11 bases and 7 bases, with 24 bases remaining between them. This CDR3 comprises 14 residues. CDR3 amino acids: CAGPGRGSRSEQYF. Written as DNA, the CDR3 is TGTGCCGGACCTGGTAGGGGATCAAGGAGTGAGCAGTACTTC.

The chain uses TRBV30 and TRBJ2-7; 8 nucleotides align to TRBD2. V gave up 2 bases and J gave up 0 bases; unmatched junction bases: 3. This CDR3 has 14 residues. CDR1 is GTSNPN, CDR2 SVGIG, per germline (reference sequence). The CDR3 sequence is CAWSSGSNSYEQYF. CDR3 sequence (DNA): TGTGCCTGGAGTAGCGGGAGCAACTCCTACGAGCAGTACTTC.

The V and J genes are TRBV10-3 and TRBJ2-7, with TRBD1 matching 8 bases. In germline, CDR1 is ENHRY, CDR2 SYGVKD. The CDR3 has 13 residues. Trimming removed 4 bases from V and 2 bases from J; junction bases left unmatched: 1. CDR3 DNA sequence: TGTGCCATCAGTGGGGGACAGGCCTACGAGCAGTACTTC. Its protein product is CAISGGQAYEQYF.

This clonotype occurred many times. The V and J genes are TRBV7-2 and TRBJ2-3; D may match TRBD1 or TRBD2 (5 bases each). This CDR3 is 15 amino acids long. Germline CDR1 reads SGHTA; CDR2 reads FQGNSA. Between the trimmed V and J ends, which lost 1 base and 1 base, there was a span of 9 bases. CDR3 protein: CASSLVGVGTDTQYF. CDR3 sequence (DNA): TGTGCCAGCAGCTTAGTGGGGGTGGGCACAGATACGCAGTATTTT.